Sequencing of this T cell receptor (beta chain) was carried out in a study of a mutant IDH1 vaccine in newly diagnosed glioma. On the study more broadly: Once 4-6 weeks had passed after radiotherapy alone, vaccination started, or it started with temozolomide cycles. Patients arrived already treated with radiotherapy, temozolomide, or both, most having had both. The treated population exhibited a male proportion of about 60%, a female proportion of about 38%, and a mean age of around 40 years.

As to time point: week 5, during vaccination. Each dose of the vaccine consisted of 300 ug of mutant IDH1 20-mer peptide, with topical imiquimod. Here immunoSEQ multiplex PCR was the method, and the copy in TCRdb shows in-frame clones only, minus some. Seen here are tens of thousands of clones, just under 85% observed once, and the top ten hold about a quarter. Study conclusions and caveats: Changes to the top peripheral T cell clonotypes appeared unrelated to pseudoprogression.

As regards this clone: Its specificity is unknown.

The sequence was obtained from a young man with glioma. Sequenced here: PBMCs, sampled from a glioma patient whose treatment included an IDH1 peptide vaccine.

CDR3 sequence (DNA): TGTGCCAGCAGCAGGGACAGGCTCTATGGCTACACCTTC. It translates to CASSRDRLYGYTF. This sequence joins TRBV5-4 and TRBJ1-2; 8 positions match TRBD1. The CDR3 is 13 amino acids. The germline V gene encodes CDR1 SGHNT and CDR2 YYREEE (reference sequence). J gave up 4 bases and V 4 bases, and 3 bases lay outside the gene matches. The whole variable domain, filled in from reference TRBV5-4 and TRBJ1-2, reads ETGVTQSPTHLIKTRGQQVTLRCSSQSGHNTVSWYQQALGQGPQFIFQYYREEENGRGNFPPRFSGLQFPNYSSELNVNALELDDSALYLCASSRDRLYGYTFGSGTRLTVV.